This TCR beta chain was sequenced during a study of control samples from healthy donors and cancer patients. Germline V gene lookup returns CDR1 SGHNT and CDR2 YYREEE (reference sequence). The CDR3 is 15 residues long. V shed 4 bases and J shed 5 bases, with 15 bases lying between them. Profiled with immunoSEQ multiplex PCR; TCRdb holds only in-frame clones, not every one. The table has some 44,000 clones, around 70% seen once. The rearrangement links TRBV5-4 to TRBJ2-2; weak D call: TRBD1 (6 bases). Specimen: formalin-fixed, paraffin-embedded tissue. The TCR was taken from a male donor with melanoma. CDR3 DNA sequence: TGTGCCAGCAGCCTCAGGGACATCAGGACCGGGGAGCTGTTTTTT. This codes for CASSLRDIRTGELFF.